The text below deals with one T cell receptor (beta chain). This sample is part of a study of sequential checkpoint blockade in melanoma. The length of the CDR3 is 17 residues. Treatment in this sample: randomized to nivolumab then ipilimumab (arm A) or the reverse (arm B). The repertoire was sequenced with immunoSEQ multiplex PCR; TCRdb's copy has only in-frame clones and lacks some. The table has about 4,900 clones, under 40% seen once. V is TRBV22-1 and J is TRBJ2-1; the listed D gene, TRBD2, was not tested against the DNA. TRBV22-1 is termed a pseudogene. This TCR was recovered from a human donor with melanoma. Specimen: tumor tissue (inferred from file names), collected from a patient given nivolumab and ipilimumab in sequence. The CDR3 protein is CASSLFGLAGGVNEQFF. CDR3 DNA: TGTGCCAGCAGTTTATTCGGACTAGCGGGAGGGGTGAATGAGCAGTTCTTC.